Included here is one TCR beta chain sequence, with context. No antigen is known for it. Base qualities are not at hand, and no much larger clone is one base apart. The library was made by RT-PCR. Sequencing used an Illumina HiSeq 2500. The public sequencing data were trimmed at Q25 with fastp and processed into clonotypes with MiXCR by TCRdb, which kept only in-frame beta chains. Each record represents a unique CDR3 protein, reported with the most common genes and DNA among its rows. For this sample the table gives about 780,000 distinct CDR3 sequences, of which less than 20% were detected only once. The ten biggest clones cover 11% of the sample. This record belongs to a study of response to subunit inactivated influenza vaccine (dated by TCRdb to between 2018 and 2020). For the wider study: Deep quantitative profiling of the T cell receptor repertoire was used in the study to follow responses to a trivalent subunit inactivated influenza vaccine.

The paper's findings and limits, for the study overall: The authors proposed that each seasonal influenza vaccination may bring in only a limited number of new T cells.

From its cysteine to its phenylalanine, the CDR3 spans 16 amino acids. The sequence is cut down to CDR3 DNA, 48 bases in frame from base 1. According to the germline V gene, CDR1 reads SGHTA and CDR2 reads FQGNSA. Relative to germline, V is 1 base shorter and J is 4 bases shorter, with 16 bases between their ends. The sequence was obtained from a man aged 50 to 60 who received an inactivated influenza vaccine. Donor details come from another sample of the same person, matched by shared clones. Specimen: PBMCs from blood, collected 5 days after vaccination. The chain couples TRBV7-2 to TRBJ2-5, and TRBD2 may be the D gene, going by 7 matching bases. The bases are TGTGCCAGCAGCTTAGTTGGGGGGGGGCCGCCAGAGACCCAGTACTTC. Its protein product is CASSLVGGGPPETQYF.